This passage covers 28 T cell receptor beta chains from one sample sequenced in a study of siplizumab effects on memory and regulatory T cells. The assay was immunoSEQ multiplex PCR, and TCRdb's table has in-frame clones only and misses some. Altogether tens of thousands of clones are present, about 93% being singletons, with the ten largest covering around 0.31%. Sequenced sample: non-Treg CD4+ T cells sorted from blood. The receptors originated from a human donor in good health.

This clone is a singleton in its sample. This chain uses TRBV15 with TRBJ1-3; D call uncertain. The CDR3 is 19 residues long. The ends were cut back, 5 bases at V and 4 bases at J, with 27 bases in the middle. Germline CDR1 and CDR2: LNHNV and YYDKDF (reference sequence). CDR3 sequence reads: CATSSGQSWGKAWGNTIYF. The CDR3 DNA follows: TGTGCCACCAGCTCCGGGCAGTCGTGGGGTAAAGCTTGGGGAAACACCATATATTTT.

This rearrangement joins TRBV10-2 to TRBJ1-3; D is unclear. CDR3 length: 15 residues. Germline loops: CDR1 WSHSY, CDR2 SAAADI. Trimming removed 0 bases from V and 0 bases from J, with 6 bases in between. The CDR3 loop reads CASSESPDSGNTIYF. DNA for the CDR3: TGCGCCAGCAGTGAGTCTCCAGACTCTGGAAACACCATATATTTT.

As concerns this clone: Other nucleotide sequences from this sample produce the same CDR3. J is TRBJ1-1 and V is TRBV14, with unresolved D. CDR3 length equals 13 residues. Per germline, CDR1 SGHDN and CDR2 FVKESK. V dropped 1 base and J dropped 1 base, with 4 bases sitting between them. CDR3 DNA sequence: TGTGCCAGCAGCCAAGGACAGAACACTGAAGCTTTCTTT. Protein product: CASSQGQNTEAFF.

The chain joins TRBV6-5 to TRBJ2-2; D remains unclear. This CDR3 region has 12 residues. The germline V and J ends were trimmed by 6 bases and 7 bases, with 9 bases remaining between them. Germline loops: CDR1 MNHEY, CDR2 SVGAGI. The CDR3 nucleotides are TGTGCCAGCAGGCCCGCTAGCGGGGAGCTGTTTTTT. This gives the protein CASRPASGELFF.

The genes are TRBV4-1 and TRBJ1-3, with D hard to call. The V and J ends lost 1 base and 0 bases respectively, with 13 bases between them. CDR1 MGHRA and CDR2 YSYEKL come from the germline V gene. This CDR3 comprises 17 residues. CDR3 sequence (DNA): TGCGCCAGCAGCCAAGTTGGCCGGGCACGCTCTGGAAACACCATATATTTT. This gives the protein CASSQVGRARSGNTIYF.

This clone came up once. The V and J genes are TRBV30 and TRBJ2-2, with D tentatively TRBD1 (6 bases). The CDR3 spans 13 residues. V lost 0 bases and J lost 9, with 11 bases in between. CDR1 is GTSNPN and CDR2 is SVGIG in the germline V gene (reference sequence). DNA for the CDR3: TGTGCCTGGAGTGTAGAGGGGGAAAGGGAGCTGTTTTTT. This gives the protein CAWSVEGERELFF.

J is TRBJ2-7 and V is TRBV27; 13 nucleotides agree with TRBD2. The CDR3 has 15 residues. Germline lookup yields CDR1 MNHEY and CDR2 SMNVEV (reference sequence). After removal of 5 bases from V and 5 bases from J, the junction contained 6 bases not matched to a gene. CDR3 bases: TGTGCCAGCAGTCATGGACTAGCGGGAGCGAACGAGCAGTACTTC. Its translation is CASSHGLAGANEQYF.

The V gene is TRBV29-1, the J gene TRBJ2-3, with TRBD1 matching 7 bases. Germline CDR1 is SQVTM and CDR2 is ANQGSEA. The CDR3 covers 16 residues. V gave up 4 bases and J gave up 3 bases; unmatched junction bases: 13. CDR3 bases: TGCAGCGTTGTGAGGGTCGGGACAGATAAAACAGATACGCAGTATTTT. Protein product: CSVVRVGTDKTDTQYF.

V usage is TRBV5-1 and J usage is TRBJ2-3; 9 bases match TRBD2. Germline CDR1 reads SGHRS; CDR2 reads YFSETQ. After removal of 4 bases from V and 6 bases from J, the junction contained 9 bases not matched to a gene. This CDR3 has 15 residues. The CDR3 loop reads CASSPSERGVDTQYF. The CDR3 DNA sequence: TGCGCCAGCAGCCCGAGTGAGCGGGGGGTTGATACGCAGTATTTT.

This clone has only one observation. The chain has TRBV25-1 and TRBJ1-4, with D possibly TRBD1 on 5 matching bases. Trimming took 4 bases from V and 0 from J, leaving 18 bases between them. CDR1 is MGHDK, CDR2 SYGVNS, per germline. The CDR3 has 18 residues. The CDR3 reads CASSATPLRGATNEKLFF. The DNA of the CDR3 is TGTGCCAGCAGTGCAACCCCCCTTAGAGGGGCAACTAATGAAAAACTGTTTTTT.

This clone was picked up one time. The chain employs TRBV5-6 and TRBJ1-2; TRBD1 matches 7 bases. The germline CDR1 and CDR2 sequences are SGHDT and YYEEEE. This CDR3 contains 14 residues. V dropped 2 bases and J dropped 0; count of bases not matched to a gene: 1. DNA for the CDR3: TGTGCCAGCAGCTTTGGGACAGCTAACTATGGCTACACCTTC. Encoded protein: CASSFGTANYGYTF.

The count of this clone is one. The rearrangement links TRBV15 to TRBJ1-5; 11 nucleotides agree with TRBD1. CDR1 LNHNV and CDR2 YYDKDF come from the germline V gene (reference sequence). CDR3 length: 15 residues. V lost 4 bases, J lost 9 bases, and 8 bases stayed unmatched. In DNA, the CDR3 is TGTGCCACCAGCAATCGGACAGGGGGCCCGGGGCCCCAGCATTTT. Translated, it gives CATSNRTGGPGPQHF.

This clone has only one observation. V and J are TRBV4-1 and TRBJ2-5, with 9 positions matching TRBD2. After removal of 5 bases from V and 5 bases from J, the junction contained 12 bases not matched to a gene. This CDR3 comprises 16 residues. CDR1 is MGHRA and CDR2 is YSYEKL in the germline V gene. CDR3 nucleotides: TGCGCCAGCAGCTCCGGGGCGGGAGGGCCTTGGGAGACCCAGTACTTC. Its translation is CASSSGAGGPWETQYF.

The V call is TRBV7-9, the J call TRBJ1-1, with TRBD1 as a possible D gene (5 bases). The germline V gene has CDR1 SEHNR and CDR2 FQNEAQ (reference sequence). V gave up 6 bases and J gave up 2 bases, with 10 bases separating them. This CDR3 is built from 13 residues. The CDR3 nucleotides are TGTGCCAGCAGTTATCAGGGTAACACTGAAGCTTTCTTT. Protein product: CASSYQGNTEAFF.

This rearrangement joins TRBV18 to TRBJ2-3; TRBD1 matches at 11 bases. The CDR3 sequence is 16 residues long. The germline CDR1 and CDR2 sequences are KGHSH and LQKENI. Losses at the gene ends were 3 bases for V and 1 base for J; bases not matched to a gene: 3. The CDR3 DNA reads TGTGCCAGCTCACCGGGGGGACAGGGGGGCACAGATACGCAGTATTTT. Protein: CASSPGGQGGTDTQYF.

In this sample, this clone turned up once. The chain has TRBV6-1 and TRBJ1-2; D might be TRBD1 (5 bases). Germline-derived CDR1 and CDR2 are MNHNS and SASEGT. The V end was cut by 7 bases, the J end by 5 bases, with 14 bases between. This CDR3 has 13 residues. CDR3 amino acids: CASIQGGRYGYTF. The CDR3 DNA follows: TGTGCCAGCATCCAGGGTGGAAGGTATGGCTACACCTTC.

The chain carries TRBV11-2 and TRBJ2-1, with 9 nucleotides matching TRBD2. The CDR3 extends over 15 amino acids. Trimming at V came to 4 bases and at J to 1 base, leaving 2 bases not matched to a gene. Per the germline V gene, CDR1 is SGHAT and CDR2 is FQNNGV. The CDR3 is CASSSTSGSYNEQFF. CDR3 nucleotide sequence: TGTGCCAGCAGCTCGACTAGCGGATCCTACAATGAGCAGTTCTTC.

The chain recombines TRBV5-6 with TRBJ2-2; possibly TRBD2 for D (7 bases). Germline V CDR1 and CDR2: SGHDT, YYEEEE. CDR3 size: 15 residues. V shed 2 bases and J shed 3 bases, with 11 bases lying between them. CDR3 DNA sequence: TGTGCCAGCAGCTTATGGGGGGGCTACACCGGGGAGCTGTTTTTT. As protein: CASSLWGGYTGELFF.

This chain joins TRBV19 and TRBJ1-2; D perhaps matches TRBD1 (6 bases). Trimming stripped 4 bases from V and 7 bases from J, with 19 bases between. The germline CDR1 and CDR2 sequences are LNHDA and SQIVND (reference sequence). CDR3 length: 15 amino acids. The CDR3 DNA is TGTGCCAGTAGTAATCCCCGGGGGCGGATGACTGGCTACACCTTC. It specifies CASSNPRGRMTGYTF. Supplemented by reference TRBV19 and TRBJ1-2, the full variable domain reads DGGITQSPKYLFRKEGQNVTLSCEQNLNHDAMYWYRQDPGQGLRLIYYSQIVNDFQKGDIAEGYSVSREKKESFPLTVTSAQKNPTAFYLCASSNPRGRMTGYTFGSGTRLTVV.

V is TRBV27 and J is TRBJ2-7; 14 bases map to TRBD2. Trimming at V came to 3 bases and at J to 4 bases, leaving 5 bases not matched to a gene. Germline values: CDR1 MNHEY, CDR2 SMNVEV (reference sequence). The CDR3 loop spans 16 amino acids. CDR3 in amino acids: CASSFSGTSGSYEQYF. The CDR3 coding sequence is TGTGCCAGCAGTTTTTCCGGGACTAGCGGGAGTTACGAGCAGTACTTC.

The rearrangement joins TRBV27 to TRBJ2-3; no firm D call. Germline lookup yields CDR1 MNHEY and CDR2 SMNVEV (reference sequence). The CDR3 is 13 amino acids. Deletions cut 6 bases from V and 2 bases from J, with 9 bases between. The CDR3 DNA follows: TGTGCCAGCAGACCGACGGCCACAGATACGCAGTATTTT. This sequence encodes CASRPTATDTQYF.

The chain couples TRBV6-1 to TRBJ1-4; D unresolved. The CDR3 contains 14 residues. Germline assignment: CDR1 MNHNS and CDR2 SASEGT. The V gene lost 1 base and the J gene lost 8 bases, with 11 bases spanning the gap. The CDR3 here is CASSEVGRSEKLFF. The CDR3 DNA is TGTGCCAGCAGTGAAGTAGGGCGCAGCGAAAAACTGTTTTTT.

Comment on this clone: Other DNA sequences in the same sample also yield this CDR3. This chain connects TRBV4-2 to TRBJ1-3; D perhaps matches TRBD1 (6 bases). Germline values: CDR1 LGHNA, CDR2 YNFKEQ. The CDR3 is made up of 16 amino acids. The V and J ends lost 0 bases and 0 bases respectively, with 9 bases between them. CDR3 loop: CASSQERGNSGNTIYF. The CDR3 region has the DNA TGTGCCAGCAGCCAAGAAAGGGGGAACTCTGGAAACACCATATATTTT.

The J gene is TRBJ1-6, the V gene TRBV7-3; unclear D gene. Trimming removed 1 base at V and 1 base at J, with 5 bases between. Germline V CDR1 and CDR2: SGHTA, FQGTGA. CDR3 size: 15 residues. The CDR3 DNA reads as TGTGCCAGCAGCTTAAGAGCGTCCTATAATTCACCCCTCCACTTT. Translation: CASSLRASYNSPLHF.

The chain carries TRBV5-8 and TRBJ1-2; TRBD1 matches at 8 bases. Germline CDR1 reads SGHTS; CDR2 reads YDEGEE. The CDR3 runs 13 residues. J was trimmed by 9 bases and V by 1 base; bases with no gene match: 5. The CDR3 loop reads CASSLSRQGRYTF. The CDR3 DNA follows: TGTGCCAGCAGCTTGTCTCGACAGGGGCGCTACACCTTC.

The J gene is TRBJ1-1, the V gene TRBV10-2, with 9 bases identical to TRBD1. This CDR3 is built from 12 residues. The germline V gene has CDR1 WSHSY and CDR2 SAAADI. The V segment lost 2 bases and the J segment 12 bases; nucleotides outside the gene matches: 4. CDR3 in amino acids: CASSEGTGITFF. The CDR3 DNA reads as TGCGCCAGCAGTGAGGGGACAGGGATTACTTTCTTT.

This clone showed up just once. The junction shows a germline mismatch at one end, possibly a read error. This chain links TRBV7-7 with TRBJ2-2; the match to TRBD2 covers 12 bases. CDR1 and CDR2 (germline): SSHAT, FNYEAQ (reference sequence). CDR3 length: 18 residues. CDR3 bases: TGTGCTAGCAGCTCCGGACTAGCGGGATTCACGAACACCGGGGAGCTGTTTTTT. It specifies CASSSGLAGFTNTGELFF.

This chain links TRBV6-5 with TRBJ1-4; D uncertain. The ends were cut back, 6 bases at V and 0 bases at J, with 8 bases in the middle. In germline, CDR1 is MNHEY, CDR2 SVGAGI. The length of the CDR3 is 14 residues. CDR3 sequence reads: CASRLSSTNEKLFF. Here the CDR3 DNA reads TGTGCCAGCAGGTTGAGTTCAACTAATGAAAAACTGTTTTTT.